Listed below are T cell receptor beta chains from one sample, sequenced in a study of OX40 agonist ivuxolimab in advanced cancers. TCRdb's table, derived via immunoSEQ multiplex PCR, lists solely in-frame clones and lacks some. This table holds 35,000 to 40,000 clones, about 82% found once. The source was CD4+ or CD8+ T cells sorted from blood, collected in a trial of the OX40 agonist ivuxolimab. Receptors were obtained from an adult with an advanced solid tumor such as melanoma, head and neck, liver or kidney cancer. Both conserved end residues are part of each CDR3. The D gene is left open where the match is weak. Only some rows state a clone size, as once, few, many or a class for expanded clones.

v_call	d_call	j_call	clone_size	cdr3_aa	cdr3_nt
TRBV28	NA	TRBJ1-6	once	CASSFEQGSYNSPLHF	TGTGCCAGCAGTTTCGAGCAGGGATCCTATAATTCACCCCTCCACTTT
TRBV11-2	NA	TRBJ1-2	NA	CASSFSRNYGYTF	TGTGCCAGCAGCTTTTCAAGAAACTATGGCTACACCTTC
TRBV6-5	NA	TRBJ2-3	NA	CASSYRGSTDTQYF	TGTGCCAGCAGTTACAGGGGTTCCACAGATACGCAGTATTTT
TRBV28	TRBD2	TRBJ2-7	NA	CASSLVLGAGGMSSYEQYF	TGTGCCAGCAGTTTGGTCCTTGGGGCGGGAGGCATGAGCTCCTACGAGCAGTACTTC
TRBV5-1	TRBD1	TRBJ2-7	NA	CASSLGDGQGRFEQYF	TGCGCCAGCAGCTTGGGGGACGGACAGGGACGGTTCGAGCAGTACTTC
TRBV4-3	NA	TRBJ2-3	NA	CASSQGGGPKYF	TGCGCCAGCAGCCAAGGAGGGGGGCCGAAGTATTTT
TRBV6-1	NA	TRBJ2-2	NA	CASGRGTGELFF	TGTGCCAGCGGGAGAGGGACCGGGGAGCTGTTTTTT
TRBV19	TRBD1	TRBJ2-5	once	CASSKTGIQETQYF	TGTGCCAGTAGTAAGACAGGGATCCAAGAGACCCAGTACTTC
TRBV19	NA	TRBJ2-1	NA	CASSPQGGSYNEQFF	TGTGCCAGTAGTCCCCAGGGGGGGTCCTACAATGAGCAGTTCTTC
TRBV19	NA	TRBJ1-5	NA	CASSISPDPRPQHF	TGTGCCAGTAGTATATCCCCAGACCCTCGGCCCCAGCATTTT
TRBV7-3	NA	TRBJ1-1	NA	CASSLIGVEGTEAFF	TGTGCCAGCAGCTTAATAGGGGTGGAGGGCACTGAAGCTTTCTTT
TRBV28	TRBD1	TRBJ2-5	NA	CASSLAGGSETQYF	TGTGCCAGCAGTTTGGCAGGGGGCAGTGAGACCCAGTACTTC
TRBV4-1	NA	TRBJ2-3	NA	CASSQGKIRTIPTDTQYF	TGCGCCAGCAGCCAAGGAAAGATCAGGACTATCCCCACAGATACGCAGTATTTT
TRBV5-1	NA	TRBJ2-7	NA	CASSKGPYEQYF	TGCGCCAGCAGTAAGGGTCCCTACGAGCAGTACTTC
TRBV25-1	NA	TRBJ1-4	NA	CASSELAGNREKLFF	TGTGCCAGCAGTGAATTAGCGGGGAATCGTGAAAAACTGTTTTTT
TRBV6-4	NA	TRBJ2-7	NA	CASSDSNLSGQPYEQYF	TGTGCCAGCAGTGACTCGAATCTCTCGGGACAACCCTACGAGCAGTACTTC
TRBV29-1	TRBD2	TRBJ2-7	few	CSVEDSGTSGSYEQYF	TGCAGCGTTGAAGACTCCGGGACTAGCGGATCCTACGAGCAGTACTTC
TRBV10-3	NA	TRBJ1-3	NA	CAITARGIGNTIYF	TGTGCCATCACGGCCAGGGGTATTGGAAACACCATATATTTT
TRBV7-7	TRBD2	TRBJ2-2	NA	CASSLMSPTSGGATGELFF	TGTGCCAGCAGCTTAATGAGCCCAACTAGCGGGGGGGCGACCGGGGAGCTGTTTTTT
TRBV9	TRBD2	TRBJ2-1	NA	CASSGTSGNNEQFF	TGTGCCAGTTCAGGGACTAGCGGGAACAATGAGCAGTTCTTC
TRBV6-1	NA	TRBJ2-5	once	CASSEWGETQYF	TGTGCCAGCAGTGAATGGGGGGAGACCCAGTACTTC
TRBV19	NA	TRBJ2-7	few	CASSITASYEQYF	TGTGCCAGTAGTATAACAGCATCCTACGAGCAGTACTTC